Detailed here is one T cell receptor beta chain. Its antigen is currently unknown. Sequencing was performed with immunoSEQ multiplex PCR; in TCRdb, only in-frame clones are kept and a portion is missing. The table records some 150,000 clones, more than 80% of them present only once. These data originate in a study of T cell responses to AZD1222 COVID-19 vaccine. General observations from the study: The study found Spike-specific TCR breadth and depth rose after two AZD1222 doses. Spike was spanned by vaccine-associated CD4 TCRs, with dominance at 160-218 and 743-854. Reportedly, close to half of spike-specific TCRs are directed against unmutated variant regions.

Germline CDR1 GTSNPN, CDR2 SVGIG (reference sequence). J was trimmed by 5 bases and V by 0 bases; bases with no gene match: 3. The CDR3 is 14 residues long. This material consisted of peripheral blood, taken 28 days after the second dose of the MenACWY control vaccine. This TCR was recovered from an adult who received the MenACWY meningococcal vaccine as a control. The rearrangement joins TRBV30 to TRBJ2-4, with 8 bases matching TRBD1. CDR3 region: CAWSVQGGENIQYF. For the CDR3, the DNA is TGTGCCTGGAGTGTACAGGGGGGCGAAAACATTCAGTACTTC. Filled out from reference TRBV30 and TRBJ2-4, the complete variable domain reads SQTIHQWPATLVQPVGSPLSLECTVEGTSNPNLYWYRQAAGRGLQLLFYSVGIGQISSEVPQNLSASRPQDRQFILSSKKLLLSDSGFYLCAWSVQGGENIQYFGAGTRLSVL.